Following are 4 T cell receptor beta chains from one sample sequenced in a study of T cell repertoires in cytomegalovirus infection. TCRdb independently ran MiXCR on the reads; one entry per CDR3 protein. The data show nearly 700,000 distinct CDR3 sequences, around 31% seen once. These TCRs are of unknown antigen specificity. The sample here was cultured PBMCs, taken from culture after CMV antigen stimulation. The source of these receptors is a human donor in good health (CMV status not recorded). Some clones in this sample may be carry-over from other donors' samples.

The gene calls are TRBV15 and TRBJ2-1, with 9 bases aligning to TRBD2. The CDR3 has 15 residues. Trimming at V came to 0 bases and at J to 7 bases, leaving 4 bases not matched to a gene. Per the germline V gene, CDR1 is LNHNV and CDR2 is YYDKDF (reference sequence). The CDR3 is CATSRDGLATNEQFF. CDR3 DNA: TGTGCCACCAGCAGAGATGGACTAGCGACTAATGAGCAGTTCTTC.

CDR3 nucleotide sequence: TGTGCCAGCAGTTACGGTGGCGGGATTAATGAGCAGTTCTTC. Translation: CASSYGGGINEQFF. The chain joins TRBV6-2 or TRBV6-3 to TRBJ2-1; maybe TRBD2 (6 bases). Germline loops: CDR1 MNHEY, CDR2 SVGEGT. Trimming cost V 2 bases and J 7 bases, with 12 bases left between them. CDR3 size: 14 residues.

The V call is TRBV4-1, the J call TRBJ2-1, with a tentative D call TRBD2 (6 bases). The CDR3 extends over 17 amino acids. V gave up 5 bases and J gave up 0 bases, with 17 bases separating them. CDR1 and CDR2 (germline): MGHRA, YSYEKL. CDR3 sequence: CASSSWGLLSSYNEQFF. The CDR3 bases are TGCGCCAGCAGCTCATGGGGACTCCTGAGCTCCTACAATGAGCAGTTCTTC.

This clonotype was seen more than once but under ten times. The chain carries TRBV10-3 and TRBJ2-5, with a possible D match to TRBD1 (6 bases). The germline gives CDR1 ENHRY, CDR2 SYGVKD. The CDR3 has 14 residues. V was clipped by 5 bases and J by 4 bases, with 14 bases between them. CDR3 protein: CAISSRGERETQYF. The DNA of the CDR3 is TGTGCCATCAGTTCCAGGGGTGAGAGAGAGACCCAGTACTTC.